What follows are 29 T cell receptor beta chains derived from one specimen sequenced in a study of blood T cell repertoires in COVID-19. Measured with immunoSEQ multiplex PCR; TCRdb has only the in-frame clones, and not every one. Among about 67,000 clones listed, around 88% were seen once. Sequenced sample: peripheral blood. These TCRs come from a woman older than 75 with acute or convalescent COVID-19.

This rearrangement joins TRBV7-2 to TRBJ1-3; D gene uncertain. The V end lost 1 base, the J end lost 0 bases, and 10 bases lay between the germline ends. CDR3 size: 16 residues. Per the germline V gene, CDR1 is SGHTA and CDR2 is FQGNSA. CDR3 residues: CASSLVFAGSGNTIYF. DNA of the CDR3: TGTGCCAGCAGCTTAGTCTTCGCCGGCTCTGGAAACACCATATATTTT.

The genes are TRBV7-2 and TRBJ1-1, with D possibly being TRBD1 (6 bases). Germline V gene data show CDR1 as SGHTA and CDR2 as FQGNSA. The V end lost 4 bases, the J end lost 6 bases, and 18 bases lay between the germline ends. CDR3 length: 15 amino acids. The CDR3 DNA sequence: TGTGCCAGCAGCTCCTCAGGACAGATTGGCGCTGAAGCTTTCTTT. Amino acids: CASSSSGQIGAEAFF.

This clone occurred once. This sequence joins TRBV7-2 and TRBJ1-2, with 8 bases identical to TRBD1. This CDR3 region has 14 residues. V lost 5 bases to trimming and J lost 2 bases; unmatched junction nucleotides: 4. Per the germline V gene, CDR1 is SGHTA and CDR2 is FQGNSA. This CDR3 is CASSRQGANYGYTF. The CDR3 DNA sequence: TGTGCCAGCAGCCGCCAGGGGGCCAACTATGGCTACACCTTC. The full variable domain, in which reference TRBV7-2 and TRBJ1-2 provide the parts outside the CDR3, is GAGVSQSPSNKVTEKGKDVELRCDPISGHTALYWYRQSLGQGLEFLIYFQGNSAPDKSGLPSDRFSAERTGGSVSTLTIQRTQQEDSAVYLCASSRQGANYGYTFGSGTRLTVV.

The chain is built from TRBV5-1 and TRBJ1-1; 7 bases match TRBD1. In germline, CDR1 is SGHRS, CDR2 YFSETQ. The length of the CDR3 is 14 residues. With 3 bases clipped from V and 6 bases from J, the junction kept 8 bases outside the gene matches. DNA of the CDR3: TGCGCCAGCAGCTCGGGACAGCCAGGCGCTGAAGCTTTCTTT. Translation: CASSSGQPGAEAFF.

The chain employs TRBV3-1 (or the pseudogene TRBV3-2) and TRBJ1-1; no clear D gene. Trimming took off 4 bases at V and 4 bases at J, with 16 bases between the two ends. The CDR3 sequence is 15 residues long. Germline V gene lookup returns CDR1 LGHDT and CDR2 YNNKEL (reference sequence). The chain's CDR3 is CASSPHSTLGTEAFF. The CDR3 coding sequence is TGTGCCAGCAGCCCCCACAGCACCCTGGGCACTGAAGCTTTCTTT.

This clone was observed once. CDR3 coding DNA: TGTGCCACCAGCTCCCAGGGAGGGTATGGCTACACCTTC. This translates into CATSSQGGYGYTF. The V call is TRBV15, the J call TRBJ1-2; TRBD1 is a possible D gene (5 bases). This CDR3 comprises 13 residues. V lost 5 bases and J lost 5, with 12 bases in between. The germline gives CDR1 LNHNV, CDR2 YYDKDF (reference sequence). The full variable domain, its missing parts supplied by reference TRBV15 and TRBJ1-2, is DAMVIQNPRYQVTQFGKPVTLSCSQTLNHNVMYWYQQKSSQAPKLLFHYYDKDFNNEADTPDNFQSRRPNTSFCFLDIRSPGLGDTAMYLCATSSQGGYGYTFGSGTRLTVV.

V usage is TRBV4-1 and J usage is TRBJ1-2; D uncertain. The V end lost 1 base, the J end lost 6 bases, and 15 bases lay between the germline ends. This CDR3 is 15 amino acids long. CDR1 is MGHRA and CDR2 is YSYEKL in the germline V gene. The CDR3 bases are TGCGCCAGCAGCCAAGTAGGGAGGGATCGTGATGGCTACACCTTC. Amino acids: CASSQVGRDRDGYTF.

This chain connects TRBV28 to TRBJ1-1, with 11 bases that match TRBD1. This CDR3 spans 15 amino acids. The V gene's germline CDR1 is MDHEN and CDR2 SYDVKM. J gave up 4 bases and V 4 bases, and 5 bases lay outside the gene matches. The CDR3 sequence: CASSSTGQGGTEAFF. The CDR3 nucleotides read TGTGCCAGCAGTTCCACGGGACAGGGGGGCACTGAAGCTTTCTTT.

This chain joins TRBV4-2 and TRBJ1-3, with D uncertain. This CDR3 spans 13 amino acids. Germline-derived CDR1 and CDR2 are LGHNA and YNFKEQ. The V end was cut by 5 bases, the J end by 0 bases, with 5 bases between. The CDR3 region is CASSESSGNTIYF. DNA of the CDR3: TGTGCCAGCAGCGAGAGCTCTGGAAACACCATATATTTT.

This clone has just one count. The chain employs TRBV18 and TRBJ1-2; no clear D gene. The length of the CDR3 is 11 residues. CDR1 and CDR2 (germline): KGHSH, LQKENI. V lost 4 bases, J lost 8 bases, and 8 bases lay in between. CDR3 in amino acids: CASSRDSGYTF. Written as DNA, the CDR3 is TGTGCCAGCTCACGAGATTCGGGCTACACCTTC.

This clone was picked up one time. V and J are TRBV19 and TRBJ1-5; tentative D call: TRBD1 (6 bases). Per the germline V gene, CDR1 is LNHDA and CDR2 is SQIVND (reference sequence). The CDR3 length is 15 residues. V gave up 7 bases and J gave up 0 bases, with 13 bases separating them. In DNA, the CDR3 is TGTGCCAGTAAGAGGGGACAAAATAGCAATCAGCCCCAGCATTTT. Translated: CASKRGQNSNQPQHF.

This chain uses TRBV28 with TRBJ1-1; possible D gene TRBD1, 5 bases. CDR3 length: 14 residues. The V gene's germline CDR1 is MDHEN and CDR2 SYDVKM. V was clipped by 7 bases and J by 6 bases, with 18 bases between them. Here the CDR3 reads CASNTPGEWAEAFF. The CDR3 DNA sequence: TGTGCCAGCAATACTCCGGGGGAATGGGCTGAAGCTTTCTTT.

This clone has ten or more counts. The chain links TRBV7-3 to TRBJ2-3; tentatively, D is TRBD1 (6 bases). The CDR3 has 14 residues. Trimming removed 3 bases at V and 1 base at J, with 8 bases between. Germline V lookup: CDR1 SGHTA, CDR2 FQGTGA. The chain's CDR3 is CASSFYRGTDTQYF. DNA of the CDR3: TGTGCCAGCAGCTTTTACAGGGGCACAGATACGCAGTATTTT.

The chain has TRBV9 and TRBJ1-3; a possible D gene is TRBD1 (5 bases). Germline V CDR1 and CDR2: SGDLS, YYNGEE. With 0 bases removed from V and 1 base from J, the gap between germline ends came to 11 bases. The CDR3 consists of 16 residues. In DNA, the CDR3 is TGTGCCAGCAGCGTAGCTGACAGCTATTCTGGAAACACCATATATTTT. Translated, it gives CASSVADSYSGNTIYF.

This clone was recorded a few times. The CDR3 nucleotides read TGTGCCTGGAGTGTATATACCGGTGAGCAGTTCTTC. Protein: CAWSVYTGEQFF. The V call is TRBV30, the J call TRBJ2-1; D not certain. The CDR3 is made up of 12 amino acids. V was cut by 0 bases and J by 9 bases, with 9 bases left in between. Germline CDR1 reads GTSNPN; CDR2 reads SVGIG (reference sequence).

This rearrangement joins TRBV19 to TRBJ1-3, with D possibly being TRBD1 (6 bases). CDR3 length: 17 residues. The V end lost 3 bases, the J end lost 0 bases, and 15 bases lay between the germline ends. The germline CDR1 and CDR2 sequences are LNHDA and SQIVND (reference sequence). The CDR3 spells CASSILGGGVSGNTIYF. CDR3 in DNA: TGTGCCAGTAGTATCCTCGGCGGGGGCGTCTCTGGAAACACCATATATTTT.

This clone was seen a single time. The chain uses TRBV3-1 (or the pseudogene TRBV3-2) and TRBJ2-5; 8 nucleotides line up with TRBD1. Trimming removed 4 bases from V and 5 bases from J; junction bases left unmatched: 9. The CDR3 has 15 amino acids. Per the germline V gene, CDR1 is LGHDT and CDR2 is YNNKEL (reference sequence). This CDR3 is CASSLGTGLRETQYF. DNA of the CDR3: TGTGCCAGCAGCCTCGGGACAGGTTTAAGGGAGACCCAGTACTTC.

As for this clone: Other DNA sequences in this specimen translate into the identical CDR3. The rearrangement links TRBV20-1 to TRBJ2-5; D not resolved. The length of the CDR3 is 10 residues. Looked up from germline, CDR1 is DFQATT and CDR2 is SNEGSKA (reference sequence). With 6 bases removed from V and 5 bases from J, the gap between germline ends came to 7 bases. CDR3 amino acids: CSASLETQYF. CDR3 DNA: TGCAGTGCGTCCCTGGAGACCCAGTACTTC.

This sequence joins TRBV9 and TRBJ2-2; D might be TRBD2 (5 bases). The V end lost 2 bases, the J end lost 2 bases, and 10 bases lay between the germline ends. CDR3 length equals 15 residues. CDR1 is SGDLS, CDR2 YYNGEE, per germline. In DNA, the CDR3 is TGTGCCAGCAGCGTCGGACTCCCAAACACCGGGGAGCTGTTTTTT. This gives the protein CASSVGLPNTGELFF.

This chain uses TRBV2 with TRBJ1-1; TRBD1 aligns across 10 bases. The germline V gene has CDR1 SNHLY and CDR2 FYNNEI. J was trimmed by 5 bases and V by 7 bases; bases with no gene match: 4. The CDR3 loop spans 13 amino acids. The CDR3 is CASTGQGGTEAFF. DNA of the CDR3: TGTGCCAGCACTGGACAGGGGGGAACTGAAGCTTTCTTT.

J is TRBJ1-2 and V is TRBV5-5, with 10 nucleotides matching TRBD1. Germline V CDR1 and CDR2: SGHKS, YYEKEE (reference sequence). The ends lost 4 bases at V and 4 bases at J; junction bases unmatched: 1. This CDR3 has 13 residues. As DNA, the CDR3 is TGTGCCAGCAGCGGGACAGGGGTCTATGGCTACACCTTC. Translation: CASSGTGVYGYTF.

The chain carries TRBV4-3 and TRBJ2-2; possibly TRBD2 for D (6 bases). CDR3 length: 15 residues. Between the trimmed V and J ends, which lost 0 bases and 5 bases, there was a span of 10 bases. Per the germline V gene, CDR1 is LGHNA and CDR2 is YSLEER. DNA for the CDR3: TGCGCCAGCAGCCAAGAATTGCGGGGAACCGGGGAGCTGTTTTTT. It is translated as CASSQELRGTGELFF.

This rearrangement joins TRBV6-2 or TRBV6-3 to TRBJ2-6, with D unclear. Germline-derived CDR1 and CDR2 are MNHEY and SVGEGT. This CDR3 has 15 amino acids. V was shortened by 2 bases and J by 0 bases, with 5 bases between the two germline ends. CDR3 coding DNA: TGTGCCAGCAGTTACGCAGGCTCTGGGGCCAACGTCCTGACTTTC. Its translation: CASSYAGSGANVLTF.

This clone occurred a few times. The genes are TRBV5-1 and TRBJ2-2, with TRBD2 as a possible D gene (6 bases). The CDR3 is made up of 15 amino acids. In germline, CDR1 is SGHRS, CDR2 YFSETQ. V was cut by 1 base and J by 0 bases, with 7 bases left in between. In DNA, the CDR3 is TGCGCCAGCAGCTTGAGGACTACGAACACCGGGGAGCTGTTTTTT. Translation: CASSLRTTNTGELFF.

The V and J genes are TRBV3-1 (or the pseudogene TRBV3-2) and TRBJ2-7, with D possibly TRBD1 on 5 matching bases. The V gene lost 5 bases and the J gene lost 4 bases, with 12 bases spanning the gap. CDR3 length: 13 amino acids. Germline CDR1 reads LGHDT; CDR2 reads YNNKEL (reference sequence). CDR3 DNA: TGTGCCAGCAGCTTACAGACAGCTTACGAGCAGTACTTC. Amino acids: CASSLQTAYEQYF.

The chain recombines TRBV4-1 with TRBJ2-2, with TRBD1 matching over 10 bases. In germline, CDR1 is MGHRA, CDR2 YSYEKL. V trimming: 5 bases; J trimming: 7 bases; junction bases outside the gene matches: 7. The CDR3 consists of 15 residues. The CDR3, as DNA: TGCGCCAGCAGCTCAGTAGGGACAGGGGTCGGGGAGCTGTTTTTT. Translating gives CASSSVGTGVGELFF.

The chain joins TRBV6-5 to TRBJ2-7; D may be TRBD1 (6 bases). V gave up 5 bases and J gave up 4 bases, with 15 bases separating them. Germline CDR1 is MNHEY and CDR2 is SVGAGI. This CDR3 spans 14 amino acids. The DNA of the CDR3 is TGTGCCAGCAGTCCCACTCAGGGGTTGTACGAGCAGTACTTC. Translating it yields CASSPTQGLYEQYF.

The V gene is TRBV2, the J gene TRBJ2-3; no firm D call. This CDR3 comprises 15 residues. From germline, CDR1 is SNHLY and CDR2 FYNNEI. Trimming removed 4 bases from V and 10 bases from J, with 21 bases in between. The CDR3 is CASSVLVPFEAPQYF. CDR3 coding DNA: TGTGCCAGCAGTGTTCTGGTCCCCTTCGAAGCGCCGCAGTATTTT.

This clone occurred a few times. V is TRBV7-2 and J is TRBJ2-7; 11 bases align to TRBD1. V trimming: 1 base; J trimming: 4 bases; junction bases outside the gene matches: 9. CDR1 is SGHTA, CDR2 FQGNSA, per germline. The CDR3 length is 17 residues. The DNA for the CDR3 is TGTGCCAGCAGCTTAGTCAAACGGACAGGGGGCAAGTACGAGCAGTACTTC. It specifies CASSLVKRTGGKYEQYF.